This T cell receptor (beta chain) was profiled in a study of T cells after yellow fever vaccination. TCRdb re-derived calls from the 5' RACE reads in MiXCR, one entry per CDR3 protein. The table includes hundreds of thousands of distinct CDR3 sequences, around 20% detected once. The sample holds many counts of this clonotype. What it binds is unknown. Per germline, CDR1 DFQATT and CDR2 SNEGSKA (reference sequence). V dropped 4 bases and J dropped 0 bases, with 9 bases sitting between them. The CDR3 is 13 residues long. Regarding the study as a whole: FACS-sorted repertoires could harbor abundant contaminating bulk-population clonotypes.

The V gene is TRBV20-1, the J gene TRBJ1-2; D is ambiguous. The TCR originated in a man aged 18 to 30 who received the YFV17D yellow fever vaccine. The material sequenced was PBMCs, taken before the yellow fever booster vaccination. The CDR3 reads CSATTETNYGYTF. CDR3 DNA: TGCAGTGCTACCACAGAGACTAACTATGGCTACACCTTC.